One T cell receptor beta chain is described in this entry. What it binds is unknown. The sample has other DNA sequences that encode this CDR3 too. All donors were Caucasian adults living in Nashville, Tennessee. This sample is part of a study of shared clonotypes between healthy human individuals. Study context: The composition of the donors was a couple of women and a few men aged 18 to 49. Notes on the study in general: The donor pool, a small one, limited the genetic and exposure-history diversity represented.

The assay was immunoSEQ multiplex PCR, and TCRdb's table has in-frame clones only and misses some. Counted here are around 1 million clones, approximately 80% occurring once; the ten biggest clones make up approximately 1.5%. Germline V CDR1 and CDR2: SGHAT, FQNNGV. The CDR3 contains 11 residues. The V end lost 6 bases, the J end lost 2 bases, and 4 bases lay between the germline ends. The sequence derives from a man aged 18 to 35 in good health. The sample consisted of memory CD4+ T cells sorted from blood. Regarding subset: CD45RA-negative fraction. The chain links TRBV11-2 to TRBJ2-5; D remains ambiguous. The CDR3 sequence is CASRLQETQYF. The CDR3 bases are TGTGCCAGCAGACTGCAAGAGACCCAGTACTTC.